The entry that follows covers one TCR beta chain sequence. The sample belongs to a study of blood T cell repertoires in COVID-19. On the study more broadly: COVID-19 samples, acute and convalescent, were from the United States, Italy and Spain. T cells, B-cell-depleted T cells, or PBMCs provided the cDNA or gDNA that served as material.

The authors' processing: How many nucleated cells were present was estimated from reference gene primer amplification. Measured with immunoSEQ multiplex PCR; TCRdb has only the in-frame clones, and not every one. V, J and clone size derive from that table, while D and trimming were established from the DNA sequence. The sample lists around 300,000 clones; under 90% were seen once. Germline CDR1 reads SGHAT; CDR2 reads FQNNGV. The CDR3 runs 15 residues. V was shortened by 2 bases and J by 0 bases, with 10 bases between the two germline ends. The sequenced sample was peripheral blood. The sequence derives from a man aged 45-60 years with acute or convalescent COVID-19. The gene calls are TRBV11-2 and TRBJ1-2; a weak D match, TRBD1 (6 bases). The DNA for the CDR3 is TGTGCCAGCAGCTTACAGGGGCCTACTAACTATGGCTACACCTTC. This sequence encodes CASSLQGPTNYGYTF.